The rows below give T cell receptor beta chains drawn from one sample of a study of T cells in Graves' hyperthyroidism and ophthalmopathy. TCRdb called the multiplex PCR reads again in MiXCR, with one record for every CDR3 protein. Found here are around 420,000 distinct CDR3 sequences, about a sixth of them singletons; the top ten hold almost 8%. Sequencing was performed on blood. The receptors here all came from a woman aged 18 to 35 with Graves' hyperthyroidism. Each CDR3 is given with its conserved first and last residue. A D gene is named only where the DNA matches it firmly. Not all rows give a size; the values are once, few, many and, for expanded clones, a class.

abundance	d_gene	v_gene	j_gene	CDR3nt	CDR3aa
many	NA	TRBV7-9	TRBJ2-7	TGTGCCAGCAGCTTAGGAAACACGGACCAGCAGTACTTC	CASSLGNTDQQYF
many	TRBD1	TRBV28	TRBJ2-7	TGTGCCAGCAGGGGGGCGGGACAGGGATCCTACGAGCAGTACTTC	CASRGAGQGSYEQYF
many	NA	TRBV20-1	TRBJ1-2	TGCAGTGCCGGATCCTATGGCTACACCTTC	CSAGSYGYTF
NA	TRBD2	TRBV18	TRBJ2-7	TGTGCCAGCTCCGAACTAGCGGGAGGGGACGAGCAGTACTTC	CASSELAGGDEQYF
once	TRBD2	TRBV20-1	TRBJ2-5	TGCAGTGCTAGAGCCGAGGGCTGGCGGGAGGTGGGGACCCAGTACTTC	CSARAEGWREVGTQYF
few	NA	TRBV20-1	TRBJ2-1	TGCAGTGCCCCGGGAGCCCTAAGTCCCTACAATGGGCAGTTCTTC	CSAPGALSPYNGQFF
NA	TRBD1	TRBV9	TRBJ2-5	TGTGCCAGCAGCGTAGGGACAGGGGATCTAGAGACCCAGTACTTC	CASSVGTGDLETQYF
many	TRBD2	TRBV6-1	TRBJ2-2	TGTGCCAGCAGACCCATCGGGAGGAGGGAGACCGGGGAGCTGTTTTTT	CASRPIGRRETGELFF
many	NA	TRBV20-1	TRBJ1-2	TGCAGTGCTAGACTGGAGGTAGCCCTCTATGGCTACACCTTC	CSARLEVALYGYTF
NA	TRBD2	TRBV6-9	TRBJ2-1	TGTGCCAGCAGTTACCTTACTAGCGGGGGGGGTGAGCAGTTCTTC	CASSYLTSGGGEQFF
few	TRBD2	TRBV5-1	TRBJ2-5	TGCGCCAGCAGCCTACTACCGGGCGGGGGTCGAGAGACCCAGTACTTC	CASSLLPGGGRETQYF
NA	NA	TRBV19	TRBJ2-7	TGTGCCAGTAGTATAGTGGCAGGGTTACGGGAGCAGTACTTC	CASSIVAGLREQYF
many	TRBD2	TRBV19	TRBJ2-3	TGTGCCAGTAGGCTCTGGAGCGGGGGGGCAGATACGCAGTATTTT	CASRLWSGGADTQYF
many	NA	TRBV5-1	TRBJ1-3	TGCGCCAGCAGCTTGGACGCTGGCTCTGGAAACACCATATATTTT	CASSLDAGSGNTIYF
NA	TRBD2	TRBV9	TRBJ2-4	TGTGCCAGCAGCGCCCGGACTAGCGGGATTGTCTTTGCCAAAAACATTCAGTACTTC	CASSARTSGIVFAKNIQYF
many	TRBD2	TRBV12-5	TRBJ2-7	TGTGCTAGTGGTTTGGTACTCATGACTAGCGGGACTTACGAGCAGTACTTC	CASGLVLMTSGTYEQYF
NA	TRBD2	TRBV12-3/TRBV12-4	TRBJ2-7	TGTGCCAGCAGTTTAAGGAGCGGGAGTGGGTCCTACGAGCAGTACTTC	CASSLRSGSGSYEQYF
many	TRBD2	TRBV20-1	TRBJ2-1	TGCAGTGCTAGGTCGACTAGCGGGGCCTACAATGAGCAGTTCTTC	CSARSTSGAYNEQFF
few	TRBD2	TRBV5-1	TRBJ2-5	TGCGCCAGCAGCTTGGAGCGGGAGAGAGAGACCCAGTACTTC	CASSLERERETQYF
many	NA	TRBV5-6	TRBJ2-7	TGTGCCAGCAGCAGACTTGCCTACGAGCAGTACTTC	CASSRLAYEQYF
few	NA	TRBV15	TRBJ1-5	TGTGCCACCAGCAGACAGCACAATCAGCCCCAGCATTTT	CATSRQHNQPQHF
many	NA	TRBV7-9	TRBJ2-7	TGTGCCAGCAGCGACACAGGGATAGCCTACGAGCAGTACTTC	CASSDTGIAYEQYF
NA	NA	TRBV19	TRBJ1-2	TGTGCCAGTATTGGGGGCATGGGCTATGGCTACACCTTC	CASIGGMGYGYTF
many	TRBD2	TRBV3-1	TRBJ2-2	TGTGCCAGCAGCCAGCTTACTAGCGGGAACACCGGGGAGCTGTTTTTT	CASSQLTSGNTGELFF
NA	TRBD1	TRBV19	TRBJ2-2	TGTGCCACGCGGACAGGCACCGGGGAGCTGTTTTTT	CATRTGTGELFF
many	NA	TRBV27	TRBJ2-5	TGTGCCAGCGGGAGGTTTCAAGAGACCCAGTACTTC	CASGRFQETQYF
many	TRBD1	TRBV28	TRBJ1-4	TGTGCCAGCAGCGCCTTGACAGGGCGGGAAAAACTGTTTTTT	CASSALTGREKLFF
many	TRBD2	TRBV7-9	TRBJ2-3	TGTGCCAGCAGCCCAGGGAGGGGCTCCGCAGATACGCAGTATTTT	CASSPGRGSADTQYF
many	NA	TRBV12-3/TRBV12-4	TRBJ2-7	TGTGCCAGCAGTTTAGCTAGCGGAGGCTACGAGCAGTACTTC	CASSLASGGYEQYF
many	TRBD1	TRBV11-2	TRBJ2-7	TGTGCCAGCAGCTTACAGGGGGTAGACGAGCAGTACTTC	CASSLQGVDEQYF
many	TRBD2	TRBV12-5	TRBJ2-1	TGTGCTAGTTGTTCGGGACTAGCGGGATTCTTCTCCTACAATGAGCAGTTCTTC	CASCSGLAGFFSYNEQFF
few	NA	TRBV5-6	TRBJ2-2	TGTGCCAGCATCAATGGGGGCGAGTTTGGCGGGGAGCTGTTTTTT	CASINGGEFGGELFF
many	TRBD1	TRBV25-1	TRBJ2-2	TGTGCCAGCAGTGACCCGGGACAGTCCACCGGGGAGCTGTTTTTT	CASSDPGQSTGELFF
many	NA	TRBV29-1	TRBJ2-3	TGCAGCGTGATGCGGACCAGCCGGACAACAGATACGCAGTATTTT	CSVMRTSRTTDTQYF
many	TRBD2	TRBV4-1	TRBJ2-1	TGCGCCAGCAGCCAAGGCGCTTTCCGGGAGGCGTACTACAATGAGCAGTTCTTC	CASSQGAFREAYYNEQFF
many	NA	TRBV4-1	TRBJ2-2	TGCGCCAGCAGCCAAGAACCGGACAGAGCGACCGGGGAGCTGTTTTTT	CASSQEPDRATGELFF
many	NA	TRBV5-8	TRBJ2-7	TGTGCCAGCAGCTTGGCCGGCAGGGGTTACGAGCAGTACTTC	CASSLAGRGYEQYF
many	NA	TRBV6-4	TRBJ1-4	TGTGCCAGCAGTGACCGTTTCCCAACTAATGAAAAACTGTTTTTT	CASSDRFPTNEKLFF
many	TRBD2	TRBV2	TRBJ2-2	TGTGCCAGCAGTTGGACTAGCGGGGGGTCGAACACCGGGGAGCTGTTTTTT	CASSWTSGGSNTGELFF
many	NA	TRBV5-1	TRBJ2-5	TGCGCCAGCAGCTTGGAGTCAGGGGAACAAGAGACCCAGTACTTC	CASSLESGEQETQYF
many	NA	TRBV5-1	TRBJ2-5	TGCGCCAGCAGCTTGGGGTATGAGACCCAGTACTTC	CASSLGYETQYF
many	NA	TRBV30	TRBJ2-2	TGTGCCTGGAAGGACAGCGGGCTCACCGGGGAGCTGTTTTTT	CAWKDSGLTGELFF
many	TRBD1	TRBV13	TRBJ1-1	TGTGCCAGCAGAGACAGGGGGTGGACTGAAGCTTTCTTT	CASRDRGWTEAFF
NA	NA	TRBV4-1	TRBJ2-2	NA	CASSQWDSGANVLTFGAGELFF
NA	NA	TRBV29-1	TRBJ1-1	TGCAGCGTCTTAGGGAACACTGAAGCTTTCTTT	CSVLGNTEAFF
few	NA	TRBV29-1	TRBJ2-7	TGCAGCGTAAAGGACGGTAGGAACACCTACGAGCAGTACTTC	CSVKDGRNTYEQYF
many	NA	TRBV28	TRBJ1-2	TGTGCCAGCAGTTCCGACCCCTCGGAGATTTATGGCTACACCTTC	CASSSDPSEIYGYTF
many	NA	TRBV18	TRBJ2-1	TGTGCCAGCTCACCACCGTCCGGGGGCGTAGACTACAATGAGCAGTTCTTC	CASSPPSGGVDYNEQFF
many	NA	TRBV12-3/TRBV12-4	TRBJ1-5	TGTGCCAGTGGGGCAGTCGGCAATCAGCCCCAGCATTTT	CASGAVGNQPQHF
NA	NA	TRBV5-4	TRBJ2-3	TGTGCCAGCACCCCCCGAGGGGGAAGCACAGATACGCAGTATTTT	CASTPRGGSTDTQYF
few	NA	TRBV11-3	TRBJ1-3	TGTGCCAGCAGCCGAGCGTCGGACTCTGGAAACACCATATATTTT	CASSRASDSGNTIYF